The subject of this entry is one T cell receptor (beta chain). Its antigen remains unidentified. This specimen comes from a study of tumor-infiltrating lymphocytes in localized non-small cell lung cancer. Study background: The cohort mixed smokers and never-smokers, several histologies, and some post-neoadjuvant-chemotherapy samples.

Some clones are missing from TCRdb's copy, which holds only in-frame ones; the method was immunoSEQ multiplex PCR. The sample has around 18,000 clones; roughly 40% are singletons. Study findings and constraints: TCRbeta sequencing showed higher T cell infiltration in tumors than uninvolved lung.

CDR1 is LNHDA and CDR2 is SQIVND in the germline V gene (reference sequence). There are 15 residues in the CDR3. With V trimmed by 6 bases and J by 4 bases, 11 bases remained unmatched. The sample comprised lung tumor tissue. The receptor was isolated from a human donor with non-small cell lung cancer. The chain uses TRBV19 and TRBJ2-7, with 8 bases that match TRBD1. The CDR3 loop reads CASRRDRTGLYEQYF. For the CDR3, the DNA is TGTGCCAGTAGGAGAGATCGGACAGGGCTATACGAGCAGTACTTC.